This T cell receptor beta chain was profiled in a study of blood T cell repertoires in COVID-19. Per the original data handling: Amplification from reference gene primers served as the basis for estimated nucleated cell counts. Only in-frame clones appear in the TCRdb table, and some are missing; sequencing was by immunoSEQ multiplex PCR. The DNA gave D and trimming, while V, J and clone size come from that table. This sample has about 430,000 clones; 75% to 90% occur once, and the top ten carry more than 0.95%. This clone has only one observation. Residents of about 25 US areas, aged roughly 18 to 95 years, made up the participants. Cohort allocation depended upon clinical history that participants reported. Recovery among Cohort 3 donors was established by two negative PCRs, clearance, or symptom resolution. Germline lookup yields CDR1 KGHSH and CDR2 LQKENI. Deletions cut 3 bases from V and 6 bases from J, with 18 bases between. The CDR3 length is 16 residues.

The sequence was collected from a man aged 30-40 years who had recovered from COVID-19. The chain joins TRBV18 to TRBJ1-5, with a tentative D call TRBD1 (5 bases). Sequenced sample: PBMCs or T cells enriched from blood (not recorded which). CDR3 in DNA: TGTGCCAGCTCACCGGGACTCGTCTCAGCGGGTCAGCCCCAGCATTTT. This sequence encodes CASSPGLVSAGQPQHF.